A selection of T cell receptor beta chains follows, all from one sample in a study of cytomegalovirus exposure and HLA in healthy donors. Here immunoSEQ multiplex PCR was the method, and the copy in TCRdb shows in-frame clones only, minus some. The sample contains about 190,000 clones, 65% to 85% of which appear only once. The sample taken for sequencing was PBMCs. The receptors were gathered from a woman aged 18-29 years in good health and CMV-seropositive. The CDR3 runs from the conserved cysteine through the conserved F or W. D genes are given only for firm matches. Size is stated for part of the rows, as once, few or many counts, or as a class when the clone is expanded.

D: TRBD2; V: TRBV4-1; size: -; J: TRBJ2-3; DNA: TGCGCCAGCAGCCAAGATGATGCGGGGGGGGATACGCAGTATTTT; CDR3: CASSQDDAGGDTQYF
D: TRBD1; V: TRBV6-6; size: few; J: TRBJ1-2; DNA: TGTGCCAGCACCCCCGACAGGGATCGAGGCTACACCTTC; CDR3: CASTPDRDRGYTF
D: -; V: TRBV2; size: -; J: TRBJ1-6; DNA: TGTGCCAGCTCGGGGGGGCAGAATAATTCACCCCTCCACTTT; CDR3: CASSGGQNNSPLHF
D: -; V: TRBV7-6; size: -; J: TRBJ1-4; DNA: TGTGCCAGCAGCGGTATAGCCGAAAAACTGTTTTTT; CDR3: CASSGIAEKLFF
D: TRBD2; V: TRBV7-8; size: -; J: TRBJ2-3; DNA: TGTGCCAGCAGCTTAGGTGTGGCTAGCGGACCAGATACGCAGTATTTT; CDR3: CASSLGVASGPDTQYF
D: -; V: TRBV6-5; size: -; J: TRBJ2-7; DNA: TGTGCCAGCACCCGACCAGCGTCCTACGAGCAGTACTTC; CDR3: CASTRPASYEQYF
D: -; V: TRBV5-6; size: once; J: TRBJ2-7; DNA: TGTGCCAGCAGCCAAACCTATGGCAGAGGGTTATCGGACTCCTACGAGCAGTACTTC; CDR3: CASSQTYGRGLSDSYEQYF
D: -; V: TRBV2; size: -; J: TRBJ2-1; DNA: TGTGCCAGCAGTCCTACCTACAATGAGCAGTTCTTC; CDR3: CASSPTYNEQFF
D: -; V: TRBV6-1; size: once; J: TRBJ1-4; DNA: TGTGCCAGCAGTGAACCTGCAACTAATGAAAAACTGTTTTTT; CDR3: CASSEPATNEKLFF
D: TRBD1; V: TRBV7-2; size: -; J: TRBJ1-2; DNA: TGTGCCAGCAGTTCGCGGACAGGGAGGTCCTATGGCTACACCTTC; CDR3: CASSSRTGRSYGYTF
D: TRBD1; V: TRBV4-3; size: -; J: TRBJ2-5; DNA: TGCGCCAGCAGCCAAGGGACAGGGGATCAAGAGACCCAGTACTTC; CDR3: CASSQGTGDQETQYF
D: -; V: TRBV6-5; size: -; J: TRBJ1-2; DNA: TGTGCAGCGGGGTCTGGCTATGGCTACACCTTC; CDR3: CAAGSGYGYTF
D: -; V: TRBV13; size: -; J: TRBJ2-1; DNA: TGTGCCAGCAGCTTATCGGGTTACTACAATGAGCAGTTCTTC; CDR3: CASSLSGYYNEQFF
D: -; V: TRBV2; size: few; J: TRBJ1-2; DNA: TGTGCCAGCAGAGACACCCTTATAAATGGCTACACCTTC; CDR3: CASRDTLINGYTF
D: TRBD1; V: TRBV6-6; size: -; J: TRBJ2-7; DNA: TGTGCCAGCTACGACAGGGTGGCCTACGAGCAGTACTTC; CDR3: CASYDRVAYEQYF
D: TRBD1; V: TRBV25-1; size: -; J: TRBJ2-1; DNA: TGTGCCAGCAGTCCGGTGACAGGGACCCCCTACAATGAGCAGTTCTTC; CDR3: CASSPVTGTPYNEQFF
D: TRBD2; V: TRBV6-1; size: -; J: TRBJ2-2; DNA: TGTGCCAGCAGTGAAGGGACTAGCCGCGCAAGTACCGGGGAGCTGTTTTTT; CDR3: CASSEGTSRASTGELFF
D: -; V: TRBV4-1; size: -; J: TRBJ2-3; DNA: TGCGCCAGCAGCCATCTAGGAACAGATACGCAGTATTTT; CDR3: CASSHLGTDTQYF
D: -; V: TRBV7-8; size: -; J: TRBJ1-5; DNA: TGTGCCAGCAGCCCCACCTGGGCCGGTCAGCCCCAGCATTTT; CDR3: CASSPTWAGQPQHF
D: TRBD1; V: TRBV28; size: -; J: TRBJ1-2; DNA: TGTGCCAGCAGTTTTCAAGGGACAGCTTTTGGATATGGCTACACCTTC; CDR3: CASSFQGTAFGYGYTF
D: TRBD1; V: TRBV5-5; size: -; J: TRBJ2-5; DNA: TGTGCCAGCAGCTCAACTGGGACAGAAGAGACCCAGTACTTC; CDR3: CASSSTGTEETQYF
D: -; V: TRBV9; size: -; J: TRBJ1-1; DNA: TGTGCCAGCAGCGCGGGTATGAACACTGAAGCTTTCTTT; CDR3: CASSAGMNTEAFF
D: -; V: TRBV2; size: -; J: TRBJ2-1; DNA: TGTGCCAGCCGTTTCTACAATGAGCAGTTCTTC; CDR3: CASRFYNEQFF
D: TRBD1; V: TRBV5-1; size: -; J: TRBJ1-4; DNA: TGCGCCAGCAGCGATGGACAGGCTAATGAAAAACTGTTTTTT; CDR3: CASSDGQANEKLFF
D: TRBD1; V: TRBV5-1; size: -; J: TRBJ1-2; DNA: TGCGCCAGCAGCAGCCGGGACAGGGGGCTCGGAGGCTATGGCTACACCTTC; CDR3: CASSSRDRGLGGYGYTF
D: -; V: TRBV6-1; size: once; J: TRBJ1-5; DNA: TGTGCCTCCCACATGCGGGGCAATCAGCCCCAGCATTTT; CDR3: CASHMRGNQPQHF
D: -; V: TRBV7-7; size: -; J: TRBJ2-1; DNA: TGTGCCAGCAGCCCCCGCCCGAGTAAACAGGGTTATGAGCAGTTCTTC; CDR3: CASSPRPSKQGYEQFF
D: -; V: TRBV2; size: -; J: TRBJ2-6; DNA: TGTGCCAGCGTGCCCCACCGGAGGTCTGGGGCCAACGTCCTGACTTTC; CDR3: CASVPHRRSGANVLTF